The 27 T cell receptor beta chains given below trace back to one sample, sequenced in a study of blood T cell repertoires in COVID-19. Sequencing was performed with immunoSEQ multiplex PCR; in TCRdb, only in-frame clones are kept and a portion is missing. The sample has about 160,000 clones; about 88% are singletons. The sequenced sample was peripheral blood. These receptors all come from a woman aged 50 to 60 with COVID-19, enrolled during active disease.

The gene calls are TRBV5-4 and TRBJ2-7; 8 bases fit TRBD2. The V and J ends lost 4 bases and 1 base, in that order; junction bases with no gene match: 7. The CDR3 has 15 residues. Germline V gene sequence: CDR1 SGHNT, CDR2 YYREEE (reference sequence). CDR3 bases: TGTGCCAGCAGCCCACCGGGAGGGGAATCCTACGAGCAGTACTTC. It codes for CASSPPGGESYEQYF.

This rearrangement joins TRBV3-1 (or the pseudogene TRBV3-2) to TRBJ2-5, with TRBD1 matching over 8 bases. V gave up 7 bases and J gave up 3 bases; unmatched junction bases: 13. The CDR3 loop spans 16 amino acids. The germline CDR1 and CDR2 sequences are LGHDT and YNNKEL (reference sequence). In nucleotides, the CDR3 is TGTGCCAGCACGTCAAATCTTCTGGACAGGGAAGAGACCCAGTACTTC. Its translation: CASTSNLLDREETQYF.

CDR3 loop: CAAGTGGPFTGETQYF. CDR3 nucleotide sequence: TGTGCAGCAGGGACGGGGGGGCCTTTTACGGGAGAGACCCAGTACTTC. V usage is TRBV6-6 and J usage is TRBJ2-5; 8 bases fit TRBD2. Looked up from germline, CDR1 is MNHNY and CDR2 is SVGAGI (reference sequence). This CDR3 is built from 16 residues.

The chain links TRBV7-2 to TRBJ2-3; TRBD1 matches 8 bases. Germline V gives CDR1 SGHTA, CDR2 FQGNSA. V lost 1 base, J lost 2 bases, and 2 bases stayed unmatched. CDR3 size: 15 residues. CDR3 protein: CASSLGTGHTDTQYF. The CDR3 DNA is TGTGCCAGCAGCTTAGGGACAGGGCACACAGATACGCAGTATTTT.

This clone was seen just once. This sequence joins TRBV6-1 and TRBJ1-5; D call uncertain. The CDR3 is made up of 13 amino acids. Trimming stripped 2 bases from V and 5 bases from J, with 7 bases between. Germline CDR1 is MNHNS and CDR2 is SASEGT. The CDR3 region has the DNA TGTGCCAGCAGTGAATTGAGGGATCAGCCCCAGCATTTT. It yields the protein CASSELRDQPQHF.

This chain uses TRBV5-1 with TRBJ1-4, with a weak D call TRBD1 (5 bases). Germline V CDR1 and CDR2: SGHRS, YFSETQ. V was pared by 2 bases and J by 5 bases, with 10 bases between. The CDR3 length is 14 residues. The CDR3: CASSFQGTNEKLFF. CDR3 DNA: TGCGCCAGCAGCTTCCAGGGTACGAATGAAAAACTGTTTTTT.

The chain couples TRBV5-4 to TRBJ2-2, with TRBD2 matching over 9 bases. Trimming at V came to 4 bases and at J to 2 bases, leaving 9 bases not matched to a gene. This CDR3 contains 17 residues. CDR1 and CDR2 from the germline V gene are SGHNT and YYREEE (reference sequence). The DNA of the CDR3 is TGTGCCAGCAGCAGGGGGGTAGCGGGGGATAACACCGGGGAGCTGTTTTTT. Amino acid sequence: CASSRGVAGDNTGELFF.

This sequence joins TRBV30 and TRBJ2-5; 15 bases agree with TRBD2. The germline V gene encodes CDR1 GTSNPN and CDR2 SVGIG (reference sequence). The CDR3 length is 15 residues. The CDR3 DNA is TGTGCTGCCGGGACTAGCGGGGGGTTGTGGGAGACCCAGTACTTC. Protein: CAAGTSGGLWETQYF. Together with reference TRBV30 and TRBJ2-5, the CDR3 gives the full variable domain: SQTIHQWPATLVQPVGSPLSLECTVEGTSNPNLYWYRQAAGRGLQLLFYSVGIGQISSEVPQNLSASRPQDRQFILSSKKLLLSDSGFYLCAAGTSGGLWETQYFGPGTRLLVL.

CDR3 in amino acids: CASTWDTSYEQYF. CDR3 nucleotide sequence: TGCGCCAGCACCTGGGACACCTCCTACGAGCAGTACTTC. The rearrangement joins TRBV5-1 to TRBJ2-7, with a possible D match to TRBD1 (6 bases). This CDR3 is 13 amino acids long. Per the germline V gene, CDR1 is SGHRS and CDR2 is YFSETQ. V was cut by 6 bases and J by 0 bases, with 10 bases left in between.

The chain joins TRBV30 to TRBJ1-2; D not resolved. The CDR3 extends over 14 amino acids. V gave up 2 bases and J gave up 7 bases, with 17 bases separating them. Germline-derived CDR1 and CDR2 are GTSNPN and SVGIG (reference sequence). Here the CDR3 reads CAWSRGNGPPGYTF. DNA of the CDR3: TGTGCCTGGAGTAGAGGGAACGGTCCACCTGGCTACACCTTC. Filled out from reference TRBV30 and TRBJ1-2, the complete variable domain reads SQTIHQWPATLVQPVGSPLSLECTVEGTSNPNLYWYRQAAGRGLQLLFYSVGIGQISSEVPQNLSASRPQDRQFILSSKKLLLSDSGFYLCAWSRGNGPPGYTFGSGTRLTVV.

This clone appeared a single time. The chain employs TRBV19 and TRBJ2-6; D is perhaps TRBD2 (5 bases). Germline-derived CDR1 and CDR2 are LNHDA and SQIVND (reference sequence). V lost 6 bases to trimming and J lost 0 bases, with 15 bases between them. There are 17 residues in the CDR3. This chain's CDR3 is CASSAGLDYSGANVLTF. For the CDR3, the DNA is TGTGCCAGTAGCGCGGGTCTTGACTACTCTGGGGCCAACGTCCTGACTTTC.

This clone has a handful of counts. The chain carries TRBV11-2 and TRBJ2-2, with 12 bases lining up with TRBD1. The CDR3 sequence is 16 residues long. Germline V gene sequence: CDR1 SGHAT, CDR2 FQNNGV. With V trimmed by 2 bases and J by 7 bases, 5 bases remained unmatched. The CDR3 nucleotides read TGTGCCAGCAGCTTAATGGGACAGGGGGCGGTCGGGGAGCTGTTTTTT. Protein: CASSLMGQGAVGELFF.

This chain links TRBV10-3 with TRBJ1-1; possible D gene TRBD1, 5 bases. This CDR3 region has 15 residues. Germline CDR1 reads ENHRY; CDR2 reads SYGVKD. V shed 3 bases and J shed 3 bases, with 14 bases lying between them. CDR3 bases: TGTGCCATCAGTGACCGGGGGGGAGACGACACTGAAGCTTTCTTT. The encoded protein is CAISDRGGDDTEAFF.

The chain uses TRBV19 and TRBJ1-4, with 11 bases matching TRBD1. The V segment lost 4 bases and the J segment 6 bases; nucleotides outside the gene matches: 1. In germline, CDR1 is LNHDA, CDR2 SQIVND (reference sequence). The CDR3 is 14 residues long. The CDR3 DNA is TGTGCCAGTAGTAGGGACAGGGGGGATGAAAAACTGTTTTTT. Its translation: CASSRDRGDEKLFF.

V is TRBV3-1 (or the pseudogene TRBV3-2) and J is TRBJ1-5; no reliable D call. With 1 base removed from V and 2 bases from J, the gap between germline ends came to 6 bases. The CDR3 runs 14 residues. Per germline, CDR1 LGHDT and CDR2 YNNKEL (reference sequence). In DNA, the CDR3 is TGTGCCAGCAGCCAAGCGGGAGGCAATCAGCCCCAGCATTTT. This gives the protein CASSQAGGNQPQHF.

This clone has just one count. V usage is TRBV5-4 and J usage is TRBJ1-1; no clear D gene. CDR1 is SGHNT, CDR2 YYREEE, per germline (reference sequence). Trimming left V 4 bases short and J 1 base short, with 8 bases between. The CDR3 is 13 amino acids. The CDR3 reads CASSTTQNTEAFF. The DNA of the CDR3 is TGTGCCAGCAGCACTACCCAGAACACTGAAGCTTTCTTT.

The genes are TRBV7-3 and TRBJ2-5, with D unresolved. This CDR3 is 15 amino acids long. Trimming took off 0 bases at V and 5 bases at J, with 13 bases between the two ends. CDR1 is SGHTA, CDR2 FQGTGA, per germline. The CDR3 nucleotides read TGTGCCAGCAGCTTAACTCGACTCACTACGGAGACCCAGTACTTC. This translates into CASSLTRLTTETQYF.

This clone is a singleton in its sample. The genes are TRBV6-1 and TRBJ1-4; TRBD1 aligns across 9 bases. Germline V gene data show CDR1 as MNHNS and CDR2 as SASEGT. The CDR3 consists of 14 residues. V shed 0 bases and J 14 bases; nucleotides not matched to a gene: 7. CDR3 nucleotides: TGTGCCAGCAGTGAAGCGCCGGGACAGGGTCGGCTGTTTTTT. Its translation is CASSEAPGQGRLFF.

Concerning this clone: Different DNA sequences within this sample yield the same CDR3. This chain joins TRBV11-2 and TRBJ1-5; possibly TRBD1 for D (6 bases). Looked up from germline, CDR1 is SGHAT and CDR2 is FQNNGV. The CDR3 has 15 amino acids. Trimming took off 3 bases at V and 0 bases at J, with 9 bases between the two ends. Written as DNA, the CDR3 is TGTGCCAGCAGCTTGGACAGATATAGCAATCAGCCCCAGCATTTT. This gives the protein CASSLDRYSNQPQHF.

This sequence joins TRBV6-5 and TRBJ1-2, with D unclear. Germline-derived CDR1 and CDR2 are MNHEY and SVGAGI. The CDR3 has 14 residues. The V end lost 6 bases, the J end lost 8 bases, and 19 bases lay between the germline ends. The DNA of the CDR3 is TGTGCCAGCAGGGGTACTGTCGACTCGGGGGGCTACACCTTC. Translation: CASRGTVDSGGYTF.

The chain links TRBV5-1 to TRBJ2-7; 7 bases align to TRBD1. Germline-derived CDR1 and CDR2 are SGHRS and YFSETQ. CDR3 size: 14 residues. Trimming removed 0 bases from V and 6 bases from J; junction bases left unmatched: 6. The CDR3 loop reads CASSLEQGMSEQYF. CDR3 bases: TGCGCCAGCAGCTTGGAACAGGGGATGAGCGAGCAGTACTTC.

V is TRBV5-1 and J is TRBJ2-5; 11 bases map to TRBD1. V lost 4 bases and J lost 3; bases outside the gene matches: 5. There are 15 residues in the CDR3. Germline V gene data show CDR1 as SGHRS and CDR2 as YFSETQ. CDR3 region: CASSPRDRGEETQYF. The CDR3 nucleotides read TGCGCCAGCAGCCCCCGGGACAGGGGGGAAGAGACCCAGTACTTC.

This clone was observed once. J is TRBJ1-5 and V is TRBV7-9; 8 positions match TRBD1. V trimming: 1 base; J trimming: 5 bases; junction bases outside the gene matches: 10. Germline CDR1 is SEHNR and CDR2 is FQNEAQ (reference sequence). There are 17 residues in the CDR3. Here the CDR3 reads CASSLGGGQGIHQPQHF. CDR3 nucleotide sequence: TGTGCCAGCAGCTTAGGGGGCGGACAGGGAATCCATCAGCCCCAGCATTTT.

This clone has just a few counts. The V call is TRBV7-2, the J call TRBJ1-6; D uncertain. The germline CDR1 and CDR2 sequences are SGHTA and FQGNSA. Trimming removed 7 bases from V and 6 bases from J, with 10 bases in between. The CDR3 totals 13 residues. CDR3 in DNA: TGTGCCAGCACCCTGGGCCCTAATTCACCCCTCCACTTT. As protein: CASTLGPNSPLHF.

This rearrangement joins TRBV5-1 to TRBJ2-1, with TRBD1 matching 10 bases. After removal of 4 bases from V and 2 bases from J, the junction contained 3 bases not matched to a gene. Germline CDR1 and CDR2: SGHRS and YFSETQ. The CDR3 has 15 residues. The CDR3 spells CASSTGTGAYNEQFF. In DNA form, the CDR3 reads TGCGCCAGCAGCACCGGGACAGGGGCCTACAATGAGCAGTTCTTC.

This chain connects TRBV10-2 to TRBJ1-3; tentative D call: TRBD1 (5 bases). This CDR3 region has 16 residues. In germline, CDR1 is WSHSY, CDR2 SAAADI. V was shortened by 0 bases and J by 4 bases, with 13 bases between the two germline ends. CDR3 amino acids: CASSESGQGFGNTIYF. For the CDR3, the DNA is TGCGCCAGCAGTGAGTCGGGGCAGGGCTTCGGAAACACCATATATTTT.

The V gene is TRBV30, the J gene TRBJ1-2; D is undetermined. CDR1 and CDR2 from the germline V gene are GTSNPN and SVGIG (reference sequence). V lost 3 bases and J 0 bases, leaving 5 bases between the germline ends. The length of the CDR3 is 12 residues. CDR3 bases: TGTGCCTGGAGGTCCGCTAACTATGGCTACACCTTC. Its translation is CAWRSANYGYTF.